The 13 T cell receptor beta chains given below trace back to one sample, sequenced in a study of Ad26.COV2.S vaccination and SARS-CoV-2 variants. Treatment defined: around 19 received Ad26.COV2.S at low or high dose, single or two shots; several received placebo; per-sample allocation not given. The study sampled participants on day 63 after the first vaccine or placebo injection. Profiled with immunoSEQ multiplex PCR; TCRdb holds only in-frame clones, not every one. The sample comprises roughly 420,000 clones, roughly 89% of which are singletons, and approximately 2.5% rests with the top ten. Sequenced here: peripheral blood, sampled in a trial of Ad26.COV2.S vaccine versus placebo. Every receptor here comes from a person between 18 and 65 years old who received the Ad26.COV2.S COVID-19 vaccine or a placebo.

The table lists this clone with a few counts. The CDR3 DNA reads as TGTGCCAGCAGTTACTCGCGGGATAGGGGCTACACCTTC. This translates into CASSYSRDRGYTF. The J gene is TRBJ1-2, the V gene TRBV6-2 or TRBV6-3; D call uncertain. Germline values: CDR1 MNHEY, CDR2 SVGEGT. The CDR3 runs 13 residues. V was shortened by 0 bases and J by 8 bases, with 10 bases between the two germline ends.

This clone was counted once. The CDR3 sequence is CASSHHRGEDTQYF. In DNA form, the CDR3 reads TGTGCCAGCAGCCATCACAGGGGAGAAGATACGCAGTATTTT. The chain links TRBV4-2 to TRBJ2-3; 7 bases map to TRBD1. Germline CDR1 is LGHNA and CDR2 is YNFKEQ. The CDR3 loop spans 14 amino acids. V dropped 3 bases and J dropped 5; count of bases not matched to a gene: 5.

The chain employs TRBV13 and TRBJ2-7; unclear D gene. CDR1 is PRHDT and CDR2 is FYEKMQ in the germline V gene (reference sequence). This CDR3 is built from 13 residues. With 0 bases removed from V and 6 bases from J, the gap between germline ends came to 9 bases. Here the CDR3 reads CASSLGSRPEQYV. CDR3 coding DNA: TGTGCCAGCAGCTTAGGTAGTCGGCCCGAGCAGTACGTC.

CDR3 protein: CAISESGTVSRGEQFF. The CDR3 DNA sequence: TGTGCCATCAGTGAGTCGGGGACAGTATCTCGGGGGGAGCAGTTCTTC. The chain recombines TRBV10-3 with TRBJ2-1; a weak D match, TRBD1 (7 bases). The V end lost 0 bases, the J end lost 10 bases, and 19 bases lay between the germline ends. This CDR3 is built from 16 residues. The germline CDR1 and CDR2 sequences are ENHRY and SYGVKD.

The J gene is TRBJ1-1, the V gene TRBV12-5; maybe TRBD1 (5 bases). The ends were cut back, 1 base at V and 6 bases at J, with 15 bases in the middle. Germline-derived CDR1 and CDR2 are LGHNT and FRNRAP. There are 15 residues in the CDR3. For the CDR3, the DNA is TGTGCTAGTGGTTTGGGGCAGGGTTACGTCTCTGAAGCTTTCTTT. Translated, it gives CASGLGQGYVSEAFF.

The chain couples TRBV5-1 to TRBJ1-2; 7 positions match TRBD1. This CDR3 comprises 14 residues. Germline V gene data show CDR1 as SGHRS and CDR2 as YFSETQ. J was trimmed by 7 bases and V by 5 bases; bases with no gene match: 11. In DNA, the CDR3 is TGCGCCAGCAGTCTTTCCACAGGGGTTCCTGGCTACACCTTC. Translating it yields CASSLSTGVPGYTF.

The chain is built from TRBV5-6 and TRBJ1-4; D gene uncertain. The CDR3 is made up of 12 amino acids. V lost 4 bases to trimming and J lost 7 bases, with 8 bases between them. Germline V gene data show CDR1 as SGHDT and CDR2 as YYEEEE. In nucleotides, the CDR3 is TGTGCCAGCAGCAGTGCGGCTGAAAAACTGTTTTTT. As protein: CASSSAAEKLFF.

In nucleotides, the CDR3 is TGTGCCAGCAGCCAACCCGGCCTCGGGAACACCATATATTTT. The encoded protein is CASSQPGLGNTIYF. The V and J genes are TRBV3-1 (or the pseudogene TRBV3-2) and TRBJ1-3; no clear D gene. Deletions cut 2 bases from V and 7 bases from J, with 12 bases between. CDR1 LGHDT and CDR2 YNNKEL come from the germline V gene (reference sequence). The CDR3 runs 14 residues.

The chain recombines TRBV7-2 with TRBJ1-3, with a weak D call TRBD1 (6 bases). The CDR3 runs to 13 residues. Germline CDR1 is SGHTA and CDR2 is FQGNSA. V was clipped by 5 bases and J by 8 bases, with 13 bases between them. Here the CDR3 reads CASSPRTEYTIYF. In nucleotides, the CDR3 is TGTGCCAGCAGCCCAAGGACAGAATACACCATATATTTT. Complete variable domain (other parts from reference TRBV7-2 and TRBJ1-3): GAGVSQSPSNKVTEKGKDVELRCDPISGHTALYWYRQSLGQGLEFLIYFQGNSAPDKSGLPSDRFSAERTGGSVSTLTIQRTQQEDSAVYLCASSPRTEYTIYFGEGSWLTVV.

The rearrangement links TRBV11-3 to TRBJ1-2; 7 bases are shared with TRBD1. This CDR3 comprises 15 residues. Germline V gene sequence: CDR1 SGHNT, CDR2 YENEEA. J was trimmed by 8 bases and V by 0 bases; bases with no gene match: 9. CDR3 sequence: CASSLDRGTDGGYTF. CDR3 sequence (DNA): TGTGCCAGCAGCTTAGATCGGGGGACAGATGGGGGCTACACCTTC.

The chain employs TRBV29-1 and TRBJ1-2; D unresolved. The germline V gene encodes CDR1 SQVTM and CDR2 ANQGSEA. CDR3 size: 17 residues. Trimming removed 4 bases from V and 4 bases from J, with 25 bases in between. CDR3 nucleotide sequence: TGCAGCGTTGCCCCCGGCCCGCGACCCGGAGTTATCTATGGCTACACCTTC. Translating gives CSVAPGPRPGVIYGYTF.

This chain joins TRBV5-1 and TRBJ2-2; D may be TRBD1 (6 bases). The CDR3 sequence is 16 residues long. The germline V gene has CDR1 SGHRS and CDR2 YFSETQ. V gave up 4 bases and J gave up 3 bases, with 16 bases separating them. The CDR3: CASSSTAGTHTGELFF. The CDR3 region has the DNA TGCGCCAGCAGCAGCACGGCCGGGACACACACCGGGGAGCTGTTTTTT.

This rearrangement joins TRBV2 to TRBJ1-3; the D is unclear. Trimming removed 6 bases at V and 1 base at J, with 4 bases between. The germline V gene has CDR1 SNHLY and CDR2 FYNNEI. This CDR3 has 12 amino acids. CDR3 in amino acids: CASSLSGNTIYF. Written as DNA, the CDR3 is TGTGCCAGCAGCTTATCTGGAAACACCATATATTTT.